There are many counts of the clone carrying this T cell receptor beta chain. The antigen remains undetermined. The CDR3 is made up of 11 amino acids. Between the trimmed V and J ends, which lost 4 bases and 11 bases, there was a span of 12 bases. Germline CDR1 is ENHRY and CDR2 is SYGVKD. The data originate from a study of spatial heterogeneity in lung cancer. Looking at the study overall: Each distinct TCR and UMI combination averaged more than ten appearances in raw reads.

Study conclusions and caveats: Within tumors, counts of expanded alpha and beta TCRs tracked tumor mutation counts.

Every molecule of TCR cDNA had its own unique molecular identifier. From the 5' RACE reads, TCRdb called clonotypes with MiXCR, one entry per CDR3 protein. The sample lists some 96,000 distinct CDR3 sequences; nearly 4.5% were seen once. Time point here: sample taken at primary tumor resection. The cohort: 70 to 85 early-stage, untreated non-small cell lung cancer patients. The gene calls are TRBV10-3 and TRBJ2-7; D is perhaps TRBD2 (7 bases). The sample in question was lung tumor tissue, obtained at surgery. This TCR was recovered from a male donor with early-stage non-small cell lung cancer. The CDR3 bases are TGTGCCATCAGTGCGGGGGGCAGTAAGTACTTC. Translation: CAISAGGSKYF.